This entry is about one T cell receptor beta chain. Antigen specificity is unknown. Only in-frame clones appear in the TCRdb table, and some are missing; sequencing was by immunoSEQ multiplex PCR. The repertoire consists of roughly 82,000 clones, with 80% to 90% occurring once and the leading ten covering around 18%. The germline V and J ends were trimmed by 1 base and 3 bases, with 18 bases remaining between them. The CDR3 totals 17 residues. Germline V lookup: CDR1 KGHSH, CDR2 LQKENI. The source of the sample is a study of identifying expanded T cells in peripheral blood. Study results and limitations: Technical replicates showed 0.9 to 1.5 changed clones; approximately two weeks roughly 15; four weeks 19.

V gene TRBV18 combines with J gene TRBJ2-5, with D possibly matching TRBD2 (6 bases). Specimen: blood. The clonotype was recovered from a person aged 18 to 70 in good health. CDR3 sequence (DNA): TGTGCCAGCTCACCACAATTAGCGGACTGGTTAAAAGAGACCCAGTACTTC. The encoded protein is CASSPQLADWLKETQYF.